These 30 T cell receptor beta chains share one sample of origin, sequenced in a study of regulatory T cells in long-lasting Graves disease. Relying on iRepertoire HTBI primers and Arm-PCR of CDR3 regions, the team built TCR beta libraries. TCRdb processed the multiplex PCR reads anew with MiXCR; each CDR3 protein has one entry. The sample includes about 470,000 distinct CDR3 sequences, 20% of them seen just once. Time point given: persistent/refractory GD, antithyroid drugs over 5 years with positive TRAb. PBMCs were the source of the RNA used for TCR sequencing. The sequencing here drew on peripheral blood mononuclear cells (PBMCs), taken when the disease was refractory, from a patient treated with antithyroid drugs. Receptor source: a female donor with Graves disease.

This clonotype was seen repeatedly, ten times or more. The V call is TRBV2, the J call TRBJ2-2; no reliable D call. V dropped 5 bases and J dropped 4 bases, with 11 bases sitting between them. Germline CDR1 SNHLY, CDR2 FYNNEI. The CDR3 runs 14 residues. CDR3 region: CASSQNTATGELFF. CDR3 bases: TGTGCCAGCAGTCAAAACACCGCCACCGGGGAGCTGTTTTTT.

The chain links TRBV7-2 to TRBJ2-2; weak D call: TRBD2 (5 bases). V lost 4 bases, J lost 3 bases, and 21 bases lay in between. CDR1 and CDR2 (germline): SGHTA, FQGNSA. The CDR3 runs to 18 residues. The CDR3 coding sequence is TGTGCCAGCAGCTACTCCCCGGGCGGGTCTAGGGACACCGGGGAGCTGTTTTTT. It yields the protein CASSYSPGGSRDTGELFF.

In its sample, this clonotype was seen many times. The V and J genes are TRBV6-1 and TRBJ1-4; TRBD1 matches at 7 bases. The CDR3 contains 13 residues. Germline assignment: CDR1 MNHNS and CDR2 SASEGT. V was pared by 6 bases and J by 8 bases, with 6 bases of the junction left unmatched. DNA of the CDR3: TGTGCCAGCAGCCCGGACAGGCGAGAAAAACTGTTTTTT. Its protein is CASSPDRREKLFF.

The gene calls are TRBV6-2 or TRBV6-3 and TRBJ1-3; D may be TRBD1 (6 bases). Germline V gene sequence: CDR1 MNHEY, CDR2 SVGEGT. The CDR3 extends over 14 amino acids. V was clipped by 6 bases and J by 3 bases, with 12 bases between them. The CDR3 DNA reads TGTGCCAGCAGACAGGGTCGGCTTGGAAACACCATATATTTT. Its translation: CASRQGRLGNTIYF.

This clonotype was counted ten times or more. The V call is TRBV6-1, the J call TRBJ1-5; the D is unclear. Germline V gene lookup returns CDR1 MNHNS and CDR2 SASEGT. The CDR3 runs to 12 residues. The V and J ends lost 6 bases and 2 bases respectively, with 5 bases between them. CDR3 residues: CASRDGNQPQHF. CDR3 nucleotides: TGTGCCAGCAGGGACGGCAATCAGCCCCAGCATTTT.

The V and J genes are TRBV4-3 and TRBJ1-2; 8 positions match TRBD1. Germline CDR1 and CDR2: LGHNA and YSLEER. The CDR3 is made up of 14 amino acids. V lost 3 bases to trimming and J lost 8 bases; unmatched junction nucleotides: 8. The CDR3 DNA sequence: TGCGCCAGCAGCCACTCGACAGGGGTCGGGGGCTACACCTTC. This sequence encodes CASSHSTGVGGYTF.

This clonotype was seen ten or more times. V is TRBV5-6 and J is TRBJ1-1, with D perhaps TRBD1 (5 bases). Germline CDR1 reads SGHDT; CDR2 reads YYEEEE. The length of the CDR3 is 15 residues. V lost 4 bases and J 7 bases, leaving 20 bases between the germline ends. The CDR3 protein is CASSMIGRGAHEAFF. The DNA for the CDR3 is TGTGCCAGCAGCATGATTGGACGCGGGGCCCATGAAGCTTTCTTT. Full variable domain (rest looked up from reference TRBV5-6 and TRBJ1-1): DAGVTQSPTHLIKTRGQQVTLRCSPKSGHDTVSWYQQALGQGPQFIFQYYEEEERQRGNFPDRFSGHQFPNYSSELNVNALLLGDSALYLCASSMIGRGAHEAFFGQGTRLTVV.

This clonotype has a count of ten or more. CDR3 protein: CSVVTGRQRPQYF. The CDR3 nucleotides read TGCAGCGTTGTGACAGGCCGACAGAGGCCTCAGTACTTC. The rearrangement uses TRBV29-1 and TRBJ2-5; tentative D call: TRBD1 (6 bases). Trimming took off 4 bases at V and 11 bases at J, with 20 bases between the two ends. CDR3 length equals 13 residues. Germline CDR1 and CDR2: SQVTM and ANQGSEA.

This clonotype was counted a few times. V is TRBV20-1 and J is TRBJ2-7; no clear D. The length of the CDR3 is 13 residues. Trimming took 6 bases from V and 2 from J, leaving 14 bases between them. Germline CDR1 reads DFQATT; CDR2 reads SNEGSKA (reference sequence). The CDR3 DNA is TGCAGTGCGCGCGCAGCGCGAACCTACGAGCAGTACTTC. As protein: CSARAARTYEQYF.

This clonotype appeared a few times. The CDR3 coding sequence is TGTGCCAGTAGTATTTTCGGTTCGGACGAGCAGTACTTC. Amino acids: CASSIFGSDEQYF. This sequence joins TRBV19 and TRBJ2-7; D unresolved. From germline, CDR1 is LNHDA and CDR2 SQIVND (reference sequence). This CDR3 contains 13 residues. The V gene lost 3 bases and the J gene lost 5 bases, with 11 bases spanning the gap.

The J gene is TRBJ1-1, the V gene TRBV7-8, with a possible D match to TRBD1 (5 bases). From germline, CDR1 is SGHVS and CDR2 FQNEAQ. The CDR3 spans 15 residues. Between the trimmed V and J ends, which lost 5 bases and 6 bases, there was a span of 19 bases. The CDR3 DNA is TGTGCCAGCAGCCCAAAGAGGGTTCGGGGCTCTGAAGCTTTCTTT. Translating gives CASSPKRVRGSEAFF.

This clonotype was counted only a few times. The chain joins TRBV29-1 to TRBJ2-7; no reliable D call. The V gene lost 3 bases and the J gene lost 5 bases, with 14 bases spanning the gap. From germline, CDR1 is SQVTM and CDR2 ANQGSEA. The CDR3 has 13 residues. Written as DNA, the CDR3 is TGCAGCGTTGAGCTGGAGAATCGGGACGAGCAGTACTTC. Its protein product is CSVELENRDEQYF.

The V gene is TRBV9, the J gene TRBJ1-1; D possibly corresponds to TRBD1 (5 bases). With 0 bases removed from V and 4 bases from J, the gap between germline ends came to 16 bases. Germline CDR1 reads SGDLS; CDR2 reads YYNGEE. This CDR3 comprises 16 residues. In DNA, the CDR3 is TGTGCCAGCAGCGTAGGCGGGGCGGGTTTTACCACTGAAGCTTTCTTT. It encodes CASSVGGAGFTTEAFF.

Many counts were recorded for this clonotype. This rearrangement joins TRBV28 to TRBJ1-1; D ambiguous. Germline V gene lookup returns CDR1 MDHEN and CDR2 SYDVKM. This CDR3 region has 12 residues. V was shortened by 5 bases and J by 3 bases, with 7 bases between the two germline ends. Here the CDR3 reads CASSDAYTEAFF. Here the CDR3 DNA reads TGTGCCAGCAGTGACGCATACACTGAAGCTTTCTTT.

At least ten counts were recorded for this clonotype. CDR3 in DNA: TGTGCCAGCAGTTACTACCAGGTCCCGAACACTGAAGCTTTCTTT. This encodes CASSYYQVPNTEAFF. The chain joins TRBV6-5 to TRBJ1-1; D uncertain. In germline, CDR1 is MNHEY, CDR2 SVGAGI. This CDR3 comprises 15 residues. V was pared by 1 base and J by 1 base, with 10 bases between.

This clonotype was seen only a few times. V gene TRBV20-1 combines with J gene TRBJ2-7; D uncertain. The V end was cut by 0 bases, the J end by 1 base, with 7 bases between. Germline V gene lookup returns CDR1 DFQATT and CDR2 SNEGSKA (reference sequence). CDR3 length: 13 residues. The DNA of the CDR3 is TGCAGTGCTAGAGACGTGGGTTCCTACGAGCAGTACTTC. It is translated as CSARDVGSYEQYF.

In its sample, this clonotype was seen many times. Written as DNA, the CDR3 is TGTGCCAGCATTCCAGCGGGGGGATATAATTCACCCCTCCACTTT. The encoded protein is CASIPAGGYNSPLHF. This chain uses TRBV28 with TRBJ1-6; D might be TRBD1 (5 bases). CDR1 and CDR2 from the germline V gene are MDHEN and SYDVKM. CDR3 length: 15 residues. Trimming took off 7 bases at V and 4 bases at J, with 14 bases between the two ends.

The chain uses TRBV6-1 and TRBJ2-1, with 9 bases fitting TRBD1. Per the germline V gene, CDR1 is MNHNS and CDR2 is SASEGT. CDR3 length: 13 amino acids. After removal of 7 bases from V and 10 bases from J, the junction contained 8 bases not matched to a gene. Here the CDR3 reads CASTPTDRGEQFF. The CDR3 DNA follows: TGTGCCAGCACCCCCACCGACAGGGGGGAGCAGTTCTTC.

The CDR3 reads CATAGAGYEQYF. DNA for the CDR3: TGTGCCACAGCGGGAGCTGGTTACGAGCAGTACTTC. The V and J genes are TRBV19 and TRBJ2-7; 8 bases are shared with TRBD2. V lost 10 bases and J lost 4; bases outside the gene matches: 6. Germline values: CDR1 LNHDA, CDR2 SQIVND (reference sequence). This CDR3 is built from 12 residues.

CDR3 sequence reads: CASSLWSKVDAGNSPLHF. The CDR3 bases are TGTGCCAGCAGCTTATGGTCTAAAGTGGACGCAGGGAACTCACCCCTCCACTTT. J is TRBJ1-6 and V is TRBV7-3, with D possibly being TRBD1 (5 bases). The V gene lost 2 bases and the J gene lost 10 bases, with 24 bases spanning the gap. The CDR3 has 18 amino acids. The germline CDR1 and CDR2 sequences are SGHTA and FQGTGA.

The chain combines TRBV7-3 with TRBJ1-1; D remains ambiguous. The CDR3 extends over 12 amino acids. Between the trimmed V and J ends, which lost 5 bases and 4 bases, there was a span of 8 bases. Germline assignment: CDR1 SGHTA and CDR2 FQGTGA. CDR3 DNA: TGTGCCAGCAGCAGTCTGGGCACTGAAGCTTTCTTT. Amino acids: CASSSLGTEAFF.

This clonotype came up many times. The chain employs TRBV5-1 and TRBJ1-1; D not resolved. V shed 0 bases and J shed 0 bases, with 9 bases lying between them. Germline lookup yields CDR1 SGHRS and CDR2 YFSETQ. This CDR3 contains 15 residues. In DNA, the CDR3 is TGCGCCAGCAGCTTGGCGGGGAAATTGAACACTGAAGCTTTCTTT. It translates to CASSLAGKLNTEAFF.

This clonotype came up a few times. The chain employs TRBV19 and TRBJ2-7; 8 bases match TRBD2. The CDR3 runs to 14 residues. Germline V lookup: CDR1 LNHDA, CDR2 SQIVND (reference sequence). J gave up 4 bases and V 5 bases, and 7 bases lay outside the gene matches. The CDR3 DNA is TGTGCCAGTAGTCGCAGCGGGAGTGAATACGAGCAGTACTTC. Translated: CASSRSGSEYEQYF.

In its sample, this clonotype was seen many times. V is TRBV7-2 and J is TRBJ1-2; D is perhaps TRBD1 (5 bases). The germline CDR1 and CDR2 sequences are SGHTA and FQGNSA. The CDR3 spans 15 residues. V dropped 5 bases and J dropped 0 bases, with 13 bases sitting between them. DNA of the CDR3: TGTGCCAGCAGCCCGGCGGGGGGAGCTAACTATGGCTACACCTTC. It yields the protein CASSPAGGANYGYTF.

The V gene is TRBV20-1, the J gene TRBJ2-7, with 9 positions matching TRBD1. J was trimmed by 2 bases and V by 0 bases; bases with no gene match: 5. Germline V lookup: CDR1 DFQATT, CDR2 SNEGSKA (reference sequence). The CDR3 spans 15 residues. CDR3 protein: CSARDPGQGPYEQYF. In DNA, the CDR3 is TGCAGTGCTAGAGATCCGGGACAGGGTCCCTACGAGCAGTACTTC.

This clonotype was seen repeatedly, ten times or more. The rearrangement uses TRBV6-5 and TRBJ1-2; the D is unclear. Trimming left V 4 bases short and J 8 bases short, with 14 bases between. CDR1 is MNHEY, CDR2 SVGAGI, per germline. This CDR3 comprises 13 residues. The CDR3 here is CASSSTGVPGYTF. CDR3 in DNA: TGTGCCAGCAGTTCCACCGGTGTTCCGGGCTACACCTTC.

For this clonotype: A much larger clone sits a single nucleotide away, making a read error possible. The chain uses TRBV6-1 and TRBJ2-7, with 7 bases that match TRBD1. Losses at the gene ends were 8 bases for V and 3 bases for J; bases not matched to a gene: 10. Germline CDR1 and CDR2: MNHNS and SASEGT. CDR3 length equals 14 residues. As DNA, the CDR3 is TGTGCCAGCTGCCCCCCGGGACAGTTCTACGAGCAGTACTTC. This translates into CASCPPGQFYEQYF.

The table lists this clonotype with a few counts. V and J are TRBV28 and TRBJ2-1, with 11 bases lining up with TRBD2. Germline lookup yields CDR1 MDHEN and CDR2 SYDVKM. The CDR3 runs to 16 residues. Trimming cost V 2 bases and J 7 bases; bases outside gene matches: 7. The CDR3, as DNA: TGTGCCAGCAGTTTACTGAGGCTAGCGGGAGGAAATGAGCAGTTCTTC. It codes for CASSLLRLAGGNEQFF.

Many counts were recorded for this clonotype. V is TRBV20-1 and J is TRBJ1-1, with D possibly matching TRBD1 (6 bases). CDR1 DFQATT and CDR2 SNEGSKA come from the germline V gene (reference sequence). Trimming removed 3 bases from V and 4 bases from J, with 12 bases in between. The CDR3 spans 13 residues. The CDR3 DNA reads TGCAGTGCTAGTACAGGGATGAGCACTGAAGCTTTCTTT. This codes for CSASTGMSTEAFF.

This clonotype was picked up a small number of times. This CDR3 reads CASSLAGWETQYF. The CDR3 nucleotides are TGTGCCAGCAGTTTAGCGGGATGGGAGACCCAGTACTTC. The chain links TRBV6-5 to TRBJ2-5, with TRBD2 matching 8 bases. CDR3 length equals 13 residues. The germline V gene encodes CDR1 MNHEY and CDR2 SVGAGI. Trimming took 4 bases from V and 5 from J; bases not matched to a gene: 3.